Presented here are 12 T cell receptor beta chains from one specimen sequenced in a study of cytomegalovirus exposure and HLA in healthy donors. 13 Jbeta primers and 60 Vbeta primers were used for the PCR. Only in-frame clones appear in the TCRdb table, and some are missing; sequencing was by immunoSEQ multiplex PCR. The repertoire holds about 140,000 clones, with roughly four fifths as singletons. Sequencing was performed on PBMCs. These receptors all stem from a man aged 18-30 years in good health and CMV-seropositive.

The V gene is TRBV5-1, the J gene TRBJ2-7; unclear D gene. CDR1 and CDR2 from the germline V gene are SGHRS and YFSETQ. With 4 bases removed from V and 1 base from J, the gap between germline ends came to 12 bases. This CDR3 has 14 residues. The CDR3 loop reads CASSPGGQSYEQYF. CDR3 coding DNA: TGCGCCAGCAGCCCTGGTGGGCAGTCCTACGAGCAGTACTTC.

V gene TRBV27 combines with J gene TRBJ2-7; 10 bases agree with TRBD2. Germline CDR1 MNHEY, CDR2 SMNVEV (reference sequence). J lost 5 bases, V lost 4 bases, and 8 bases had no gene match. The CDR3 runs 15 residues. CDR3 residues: CASSYGASGRDEQYF. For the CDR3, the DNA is TGTGCCAGCAGTTATGGGGCTAGCGGGAGAGACGAGCAGTACTTC.

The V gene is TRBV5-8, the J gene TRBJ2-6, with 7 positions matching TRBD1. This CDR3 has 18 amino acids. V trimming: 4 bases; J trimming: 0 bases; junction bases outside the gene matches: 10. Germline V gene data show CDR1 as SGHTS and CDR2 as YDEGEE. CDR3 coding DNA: TGTGCCAGCAGCGGGGGTCGCAGGGGGATCTCTGGGGCCAACGTCCTGACTTTC. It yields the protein CASSGGRRGISGANVLTF.

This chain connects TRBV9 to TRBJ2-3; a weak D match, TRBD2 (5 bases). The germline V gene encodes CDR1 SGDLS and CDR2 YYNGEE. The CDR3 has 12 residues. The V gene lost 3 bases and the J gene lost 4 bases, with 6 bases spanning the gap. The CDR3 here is CASSELADTQYF. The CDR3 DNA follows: TGTGCCAGCAGCGAACTAGCAGATACGCAGTATTTT.

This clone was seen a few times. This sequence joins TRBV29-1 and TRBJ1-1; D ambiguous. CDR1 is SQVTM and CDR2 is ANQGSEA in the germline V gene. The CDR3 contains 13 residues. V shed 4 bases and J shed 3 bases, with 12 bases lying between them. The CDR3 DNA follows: TGCAGCGTTGTCCCCCAGAGGGACACTGAAGCTTTCTTT. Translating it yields CSVVPQRDTEAFF.

CDR3 protein: CASSLQGLNYGYTF. The CDR3 DNA reads TGTGCCAGCAGTTTACAGGGGCTAAACTATGGCTACACCTTC. The chain uses TRBV28 and TRBJ1-2; a weak D match, TRBD1 (6 bases). Between the trimmed V and J ends, which lost 2 bases and 2 bases, there was a span of 9 bases. This CDR3 region has 14 residues. CDR1 is MDHEN, CDR2 SYDVKM, per germline.

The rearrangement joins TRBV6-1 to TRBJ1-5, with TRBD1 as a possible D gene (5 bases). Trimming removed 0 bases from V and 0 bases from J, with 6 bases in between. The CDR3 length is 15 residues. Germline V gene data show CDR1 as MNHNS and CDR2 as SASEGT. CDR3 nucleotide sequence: TGTGCCAGCAGTGAAGCGGGGGGTAGCAATCAGCCCCAGCATTTT. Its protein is CASSEAGGSNQPQHF.

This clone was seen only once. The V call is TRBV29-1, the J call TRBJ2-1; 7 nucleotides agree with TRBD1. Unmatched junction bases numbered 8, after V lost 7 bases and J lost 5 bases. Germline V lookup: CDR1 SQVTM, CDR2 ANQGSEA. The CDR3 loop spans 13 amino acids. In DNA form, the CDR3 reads TGCAGCGGTTGGACAGGTCTTAACAATGAGCAGTTCTTC. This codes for CSGWTGLNNEQFF.

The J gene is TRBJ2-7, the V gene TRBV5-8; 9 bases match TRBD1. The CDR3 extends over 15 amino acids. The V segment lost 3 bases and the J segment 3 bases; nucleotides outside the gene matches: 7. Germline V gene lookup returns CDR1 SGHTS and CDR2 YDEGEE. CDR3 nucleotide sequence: TGTGCCAGCAGCTGGGGTGGGGGACAGGGCTACGAGCAGTACTTC. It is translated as CASSWGGGQGYEQYF.

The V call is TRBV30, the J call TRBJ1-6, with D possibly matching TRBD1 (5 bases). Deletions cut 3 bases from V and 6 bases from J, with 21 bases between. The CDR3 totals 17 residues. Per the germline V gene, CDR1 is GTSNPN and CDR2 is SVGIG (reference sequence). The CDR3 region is CAWSRIIGGDGNSPLHF. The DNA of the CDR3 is TGTGCCTGGAGCAGAATAATCGGGGGAGATGGTAATTCACCCCTCCACTTT.

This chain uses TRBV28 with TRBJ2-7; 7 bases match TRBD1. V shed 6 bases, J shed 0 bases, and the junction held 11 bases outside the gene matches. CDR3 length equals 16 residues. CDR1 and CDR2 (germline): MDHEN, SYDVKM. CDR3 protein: CASSISDRAVSYEQYF. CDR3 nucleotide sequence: TGTGCCAGCAGCATCTCTGACAGGGCCGTCTCCTACGAGCAGTACTTC.

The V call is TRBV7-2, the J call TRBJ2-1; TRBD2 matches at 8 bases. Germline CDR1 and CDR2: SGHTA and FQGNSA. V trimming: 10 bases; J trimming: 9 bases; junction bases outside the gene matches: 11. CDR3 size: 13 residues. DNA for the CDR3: TGTGCCACCTTGGGGGTACGGGGGGGTGAGCAGTTCTTC. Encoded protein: CATLGVRGGEQFF.